Listed below are T cell receptor beta chains from one sample, sequenced in a study of T cells in Graves' hyperthyroidism and ophthalmopathy. Using its own MiXCR run on the multiplex PCR reads, TCRdb lists one record per CDR3 protein. The data show some 150,000 distinct CDR3 sequences, more than 20% seen once. The sequenced sample consisted of blood. These receptors were obtained from a woman aged 50 to 60 with Graves' hyperthyroidism that later progressed to Graves' ophthalmopathy. Both conserved end residues are part of each CDR3. A D gene is named only where the DNA matches it firmly. Size tells how often a clone was seen (once, few, many) or the class of an expanded clone, and some rows leave it out.

d_gene: NA; abundance: few; v_gene: TRBV20-1; j_gene: TRBJ2-2; CDR3nt: TGCAGTGCTAGGGGATATTTGAGCGGCACCGGGGAGCTGTTTTTT; CDR3aa: CSARGYLSGTGELFF
d_gene: NA; abundance: many; v_gene: TRBV2; j_gene: TRBJ2-7; CDR3nt: TGTGCCAGCAACGGCAGGGAGAACTACGAGCAGTACTTC; CDR3aa: CASNGRENYEQYF
d_gene: NA; abundance: many; v_gene: TRBV12-3/TRBV12-4; j_gene: TRBJ1-2; CDR3nt: TGTGCCAGCACCCAGACAGACCGCTATGGCTACACCTTC; CDR3aa: CASTQTDRYGYTF
d_gene: NA; abundance: NA; v_gene: TRBV29-1; j_gene: TRBJ1-2; CDR3nt: TGCAGCGCCCAATCAAGAGTAGACGGCCATTTCCCCTTC; CDR3aa: CSAQSRVDGHFPF
d_gene: TRBD1; abundance: many; v_gene: TRBV6-1; j_gene: TRBJ2-5; CDR3nt: TGTGCCAGCAGTTATGGGACAGGGAGGGCAGAGACCCAGTACTTC; CDR3aa: CASSYGTGRAETQYF
d_gene: TRBD2; abundance: many; v_gene: TRBV30; j_gene: TRBJ2-7; CDR3nt: TGTGCCTGGAACCCCCGGACTAGCGGCTCCTACGAGCAGTACTTC; CDR3aa: CAWNPRTSGSYEQYF
d_gene: NA; abundance: many; v_gene: TRBV3-1; j_gene: TRBJ2-1; CDR3nt: TGTGCCAGCAGACGAGGGACTTACAATGAGCAGTTCTTC; CDR3aa: CASRRGTYNEQFF
d_gene: TRBD2; abundance: many; v_gene: TRBV20-1; j_gene: TRBJ2-7; CDR3nt: TGCAGTGCTAGTTTCTGGACTAGCGGGAGGAGAAACTCCTACGAGCAGTACTTC; CDR3aa: CSASFWTSGRRNSYEQYF
d_gene: NA; abundance: many; v_gene: TRBV7-3; j_gene: TRBJ2-5; CDR3nt: TGTGCCAGCAGGGCATCGTACGGGAAAGAGACCCAGTACTTC; CDR3aa: CASRASYGKETQYF
d_gene: TRBD1; abundance: once; v_gene: TRBV28; j_gene: TRBJ1-5; CDR3nt: TGTGCCACCAGGGGGACGAATCAGCCCCAGCATTTT; CDR3aa: CATRGTNQPQHF
d_gene: NA; abundance: NA; v_gene: TRBV12-3/TRBV12-4; j_gene: TRBJ2-2; CDR3nt: TGTGCCAGCAGTGGAACTAACACCGGGGAGCTGTTTTTT; CDR3aa: CASSGTNTGELFF
d_gene: TRBD2; abundance: NA; v_gene: TRBV28; j_gene: TRBJ2-1; CDR3nt: TGTGCCAGCAGTCCCCTCCGGGTGCGGGAGGCCGGCAATGAGCAGTTCTTC; CDR3aa: CASSPLRVREAGNEQFF
d_gene: NA; abundance: few; v_gene: TRBV9; j_gene: TRBJ2-3; CDR3nt: TGTGCCAGCAGCGTAGCCCTCCGGGCGGGTACGCAGTATTTT; CDR3aa: CASSVALRAGTQYF
d_gene: TRBD2; abundance: few; v_gene: TRBV6-2/TRBV6-3; j_gene: TRBJ2-3; CDR3nt: TGTGCCAGCAGTTACTCTAGCGGGCGGGGGTCACGCACAGATACGCAGTATTTT; CDR3aa: CASSYSSGRGSRTDTQYF
d_gene: NA; abundance: NA; v_gene: TRBV9; j_gene: TRBJ2-6; CDR3nt: TGTGCCAGCAGCCCAATTGGGGTTGGGGCCAACGTCCTGACTTTC; CDR3aa: CASSPIGVGANVLTF
d_gene: NA; abundance: NA; v_gene: TRBV28; j_gene: TRBJ1-4; CDR3nt: TGTGCCAGCAGTTCCCCGGGGGTCGGAACTAATGAAAAACTGTTTTTT; CDR3aa: CASSSPGVGTNEKLFF
d_gene: TRBD2; abundance: many; v_gene: TRBV20-1; j_gene: TRBJ2-7; CDR3nt: TGCAGTGCCCTAGGGGCTAGCGGGAGGGTCTCCTACGAGCAGTACTTC; CDR3aa: CSALGASGRVSYEQYF